A selection of T cell receptor beta chains follows, all from one sample in a study of regulatory T cells in long-lasting Graves disease. TCRdb re-derived calls from the multiplex PCR reads in MiXCR, one entry per CDR3 protein. Of roughly 350,000 distinct CDR3 sequences listed, roughly 16% were seen once; the top ten hold about 19%. The same sample was also studied in work on T cells in Graves' hyperthyroidism and ophthalmopathy.

Sequencing was performed on peripheral blood mononuclear cells (PBMCs), taken at new diagnosis, from a patient treated with antithyroid drugs. The receptors were sampled from a woman under 30 with Graves disease. The CDR3 runs from the conserved cysteine through the conserved F or W. Each record gives: J gene, D gene, clone size, V gene, CDR3 protein, CDR3 DNA. D genes are given only for firm matches. For some rows the clone size is stated as once, few or many, or as a class when expanded; others skip it.

TRBJ1-4	NA	many	TRBV3-1	CASSQVGGEKLFF	TGTGCCAGCAGCCAAGTTGGGGGTGAAAAACTGTTTTTT
TRBJ2-1	NA	many	TRBV9	CASSVGGRNNEQFF	TGTGCCAGCAGCGTAGGCGGCAGGAACAATGAGCAGTTCTTC
TRBJ1-1	NA	many	TRBV5-1	CASSLSQGTEAFF	TGCGCCAGCAGCTTGTCTCAAGGCACTGAAGCTTTCTTT
TRBJ2-5	TRBD2	NA	TRBV11-2	CASSLFGGGETQYF	TGTGCCAGCAGTTTATTCGGGGGGGGGGAGACCCAGTACTTC
TRBJ2-7	TRBD1	many	TRBV4-1	CASSQDIRDRPDF	TGTGCCAGCAGCCAAGATATCCGGGACAGACCAGACTTC
TRBJ2-1	NA	few	TRBV5-1	CASSPWGNNEQFF	TGCGCCAGCAGCCCCTGGGGCAACAATGAGCAGTTCTTC
TRBJ1-1	NA	many	TRBV3-1	CASSQVGAATEAFF	TGTGCCAGCAGCCAAGTGGGGGCCGCCACTGAAGCTTTCTTT
TRBJ2-3	TRBD2	few	TRBV9	CASSASGGPGTDTQYF	TGTGCCAGCAGCGCGTCGGGGGGGCCTGGCACAGATACGCAGTATTTT
TRBJ2-5	TRBD1	few	TRBV29-1	CSVEEGTDRQETQYF	TGCAGCGTTGAAGAGGGGACAGACCGACAAGAGACCCAGTACTTC
TRBJ2-7	TRBD1	few	TRBV12-3/TRBV12-4	CASSKGQGALYEQYF	TGTGCCAGCAGTAAGGGACAGGGGGCTCTCTACGAGCAGTACTTC
TRBJ2-7	TRBD2	many	TRBV28	CASTPGGYEQYF	TGTGCCAGCACCCCCGGGGGGTACGAGCAGTACTTC
TRBJ1-5	NA	NA	TRBV6-5	CASSYNPGTDQPQHF	TGTGCCAGCAGTTACAACCCAGGTACGGATCAGCCCCAGCATTTT
TRBJ2-5	NA	many	TRBV20-1	CSAWGPEERGWAQYF	TGCAGTGCCTGGGGGCCGGAAGAGAGAGGTTGGGCCCAGTACTTC
TRBJ1-5	TRBD1	NA	TRBV7-9	CASSLYTTGGRQPQHF	TGTGCCAGCAGCTTATATACGACAGGGGGGCGACAGCCCCAGCATTTT
TRBJ1-5	NA	many	TRBV10-3	CAISSRGEDQPQHF	TGTGCCATCAGTTCTCGAGGAGAGGATCAGCCCCAGCATTTT
TRBJ2-7	TRBD1	many	TRBV18	CASSPTWDSGFEQYF	TGTGCCAGCTCCCCGACCTGGGACAGCGGTTTCGAGCAGTACTTC
TRBJ2-7	TRBD2	NA	TRBV19	CASSMFPIAGVAEQYF	TGTGCCAGTAGTATGTTCCCCATAGCGGGGGTGGCTGAGCAGTACTTC
TRBJ2-2	NA	many	TRBV12-3/TRBV12-4	CASSYGTGELFF	TGTGCCAGCAGCTACGGCACCGGGGAGCTGTTTTTT
TRBJ1-2	NA	few	TRBV29-1	CSDRGVHGYTF	TGCAGCGACCGAGGGGTCCATGGCTACACCTTC
TRBJ1-5	NA	NA	TRBV7-8	CASSLGGYSNQPQHF	TGTGCCAGCAGCTTAGGAGGGTATAGCAATCAGCCCCAGCATTTT
TRBJ1-3	NA	NA	TRBV28	CASSPYKNTIYF	TGTGCCAGCAGTCCCTACAAGAACACCATATATTTT
TRBJ2-7	NA	many	TRBV12-3/TRBV12-4	CASSLGGQTSYEQYF	TGTGCCAGCAGTTTAGGGGGACAAACATCCTACGAGCAGTACTTC
TRBJ2-1	TRBD1	NA	TRBV2	CASSLSGTGANEQFF	TGTGCCAGCAGTTTGTCCGGGACAGGGGCGAATGAGCAGTTCTTC
TRBJ2-3	NA	many	TRBV5-1	CASSLEGGSTDTQYF	TGCGCCAGCAGCTTGGAAGGGGGGAGCACAGATACGCAGTATTTT
TRBJ2-1	TRBD2	NA	TRBV10-3	CASSRPPLAGVSYNEQFF	TGTGCCAGCAGCAGGCCTCCTCTAGCGGGAGTAAGTTACAATGAGCAGTTCTTC
TRBJ2-3	NA	NA	TRBV6-1	CASRDRLSTDTQYF	TGTGCCAGCAGGGACCGATTGAGCACAGATACGCAGTATTTT
TRBJ1-4	NA	few	TRBV7-2	CASSLGTANEKLFF	TGTGCCAGCAGCTTGGGGACGGCTAATGAAAAACTGTTTTTT
TRBJ2-3	NA	few	TRBV5-8	CASSQSGKGLTDTQYF	TGTGCCAGCAGTCAGTCGGGAAAGGGGTTGACAGATACGCAGTATTTT
TRBJ1-1	NA	many	TRBV6-1	CASSEVGGGVSEAFF	TGTGCCAGCAGTGAAGTAGGCGGAGGGGTATCTGAAGCTTTCTTT
TRBJ2-5	NA	NA	TRBV9	CASSVGSAGTAETQYF	TGTGCCAGCAGCGTAGGGAGTGCCGGGACGGCGGAGACCCAGTACTTC
TRBJ2-1	NA	NA	TRBV11-1	CASSLGETRYF	TGTGCCAGCAGCTTGGGCGAGACCCGGTACTTC
TRBJ2-2	NA	NA	TRBV7-6	CASSLKTPGNRVGTGELFF	TGTGCCAGCAGCTTAAAAACACCAGGAAATCGAGTCGGGACCGGGGAGCTGTTTTTT
TRBJ2-1	NA	many	TRBV7-3	CASSIPGGSEQFF	TGTGCCAGCAGCATCCCAGGCGGGTCAGAGCAGTTCTTC
TRBJ2-7	TRBD1	few	TRBV13	CASSLRGRGWEQYF	TGTGCCAGCAGCTTAAGGGGCAGGGGGTGGGAGCAGTACTTC
TRBJ2-5	TRBD1	few	TRBV5-1	CASSFPDRGKLIETQYF	TGCGCCAGCAGCTTTCCTGACAGGGGGAAATTGATAGAGACCCAGTACTTC
TRBJ1-5	NA	many	TRBV28	CATGSGNQPQHF	TGTGCCACCGGGAGCGGCAATCAGCCCCAGCATTTT
TRBJ1-5	NA	many	TRBV20-1	CSATDRSNQPQHF	TGCAGTGCTACGGACCGTAGCAATCAGCCCCAGCATTTT
TRBJ1-4	NA	NA	TRBV19	CASSPRQRNEKLFF	TGTGCCAGTAGTCCACGACAGAGGAATGAAAAACTGTTTTTT
TRBJ1-1	NA	many	TRBV5-4	CASSPREQIPNTEAFF	TGTGCCAGCAGCCCCAGGGAACAGATACCGAACACTGAAGCTTTCTTT
TRBJ1-1	TRBD1	once	TRBV5-1	CASSGPGTANTEAFF	TGCGCCAGCAGCGGACCCGGGACAGCAAACACTGAAGCTTTCTTT
TRBJ2-1	TRBD2	many	TRBV12-3/TRBV12-4	CASSLAGTSLRDLLGRPSNEQFF	TGTGCCAGCAGTTTAGCGGGGACTAGCCTAAGGGACCTCTTAGGACGACCCTCCAATGAGCAGTTCTTC
TRBJ1-3	NA	few	TRBV7-2	CASSLGAGLGNTIYF	TGTGCCAGCAGCTTAGGCGCGGGGCTCGGAAACACCATATATTTT
TRBJ2-2	TRBD2	NA	TRBV6-1	CASSEPVGGGSNTGELFF	TGTGCCAGCAGTGAACCAGTGGGCGGGGGGTCGAACACCGGGGAGCTGTTTTTT
TRBJ2-5	NA	many	TRBV18	CASSPRQLQETQYF	TGTGCCAGCTCACCCAGACAGCTCCAAGAGACCCAGTACTTC
TRBJ2-1	TRBD1	NA	TRBV28	CASSFYLWGQGVLEQFF	TGTGCCAGCAGTTTTTATTTGTGGGGACAGGGAGTCTTGGAGCAGTTCTTC
TRBJ2-2	TRBD2	NA	TRBV6-2/TRBV6-3	CASSYTETSRELFF	TGTGCCAGCAGTTATACGGAGACTAGCAGGGAGCTGTTTTTT
TRBJ2-6	NA	few	TRBV7-3	CASSLRAISGANVLTF	TGTGCCAGCAGCTTAAGGGCTATCTCTGGGGCCAACGTCCTGACTTTC
TRBJ2-3	TRBD2	NA	TRBV4-1	CASSSRTSGGAVTQYF	TGCGCCAGCAGCTCCCGGACTAGCGGGGGGGCAGTTACGCAGTATTTT
TRBJ1-6	NA	many	TRBV2	CASSDRPSDSPLHF	TGTGCCAGCAGTGATAGGCCCTCGGATTCACCCCTCCACTTT